Listed below are T cell receptor beta chains from one sample, sequenced in a study of blood T cell repertoires in COVID-19. The protocol was immunoSEQ multiplex PCR, while the TCRdb copy is restricted to in-frame clones and leaves out a portion. Of approximately 200,000 clones in the sample, more than 75% were seen once. What was sequenced was peripheral blood. The origin of the receptors is a person aged 70 to 79 with COVID-19, enrolled during active disease. Each CDR3 is given with its conserved first and last residue. Each record gives: V gene, D gene, clone size, J gene, CDR3 protein, CDR3 DNA. A D gene is named only where the DNA matches it firmly. Not all rows give a size; the values are once, few, many and, for expanded clones, a class.

V: TRBV6-9
D: TRBD1
size: NA
J: TRBJ2-5
CDR3: CASRRTGEETQYF
DNA: TGTGCCAGCAGGCGGACAGGGGAGGAGACCCAGTACTTC

V: TRBV19
D: NA
size: NA
J: TRBJ1-1
CDR3: CASSIPGWGDTEAFF
DNA: TGTGCCAGTAGTATTCCAGGGTGGGGGGACACTGAAGCTTTCTTT

V: TRBV15
D: TRBD1
size: NA
J: TRBJ2-5
CDR3: CATSRAGGMGETQYF
DNA: TGTGCCACCAGCAGAGCAGGGGGTATGGGGGAGACCCAGTACTTC

V: TRBV6-5
D: TRBD1
size: NA
J: TRBJ1-6
CDR3: CASSPNRQGSSPLHF
DNA: TGTGCCAGCAGTCCAAACCGACAGGGGAGTTCACCCCTCCACTTT

V: TRBV6-5
D: TRBD1
size: NA
J: TRBJ2-5
CDR3: CASRGTGGFQETQYF
DNA: TGTGCCAGCAGGGGGACAGGGGGGTTTCAAGAGACCCAGTACTTC

V: TRBV7-3
D: NA
size: NA
J: TRBJ2-7
CDR3: CASSLTPGDSYEQYF
DNA: TGTGCCAGCAGCTTAACCCCGGGGGACTCCTACGAGCAGTACTTC

V: TRBV5-8
D: TRBD1
size: NA
J: TRBJ2-5
CDR3: CASSPGGTVQETQYF
DNA: TGTGCCAGCAGCCCCGGTGGGACAGTCCAAGAGACCCAGTACTTC

V: TRBV28
D: TRBD1
size: NA
J: TRBJ1-2
CDR3: CASSSTPGQGASNYGYTF
DNA: TGTGCCAGCAGTTCTACGCCGGGACAGGGGGCTTCTAACTATGGCTACACCTTC

V: TRBV27
D: NA
size: NA
J: TRBJ1-5
CDR3: CASSYRDSNQPQHF
DNA: TGTGCCAGCTCATACAGGGATAGCAATCAGCCCCAGCATTTT

V: TRBV18
D: NA
size: NA
J: TRBJ1-1
CDR3: CASSPGRTEAFF
DNA: TGTGCCAGCTCACCCGGTCGGACTGAAGCTTTCTTT

V: TRBV9
D: NA
size: few
J: TRBJ2-3
CDR3: CASSDTGLEPDTQYF
DNA: TGTGCCAGCAGCGATACGGGTTTAGAACCCGATACGCAGTATTTT

V: TRBV11-2
D: TRBD1
size: NA
J: TRBJ2-7
CDR3: CASSPLGGFSYEQYF
DNA: TGTGCCAGCAGCCCCCTAGGGGGCTTTTCTTACGAGCAGTACTTC

V: TRBV5-8
D: TRBD2
size: NA
J: TRBJ2-5
CDR3: CATTRGTNQIQETQYF
DNA: TGTGCCACTACCCGGGGGACTAATCAGATCCAAGAGACCCAGTACTTC

V: TRBV6-2/TRBV6-3
D: TRBD1
size: NA
J: TRBJ2-6
CDR3: CASSLHRGPAGANVLTF
DNA: TGTGCCAGCAGCCTCCATAGGGGGCCGGCTGGGGCCAACGTCCTGACTTTC

V: TRBV7-9
D: TRBD1
size: NA
J: TRBJ2-1
CDR3: CASSPPGTGNNEQFF
DNA: TGTGCCAGCAGCCCCCCCGGGACAGGGAACAATGAGCAGTTCTTC

V: TRBV5-6
D: TRBD2
size: NA
J: TRBJ2-5
CDR3: CASRIGLAGGPGQETQYF
DNA: TGTGCCAGCAGGATTGGCCTAGCGGGGGGGCCGGGACAAGAGACCCAGTACTTC

V: TRBV7-8
D: TRBD1
size: many
J: TRBJ2-1
CDR3: CASSSRDRGSGSYNEQFF
DNA: TGTGCCAGCAGCTCCCGGGACAGGGGGTCTGGGTCCTACAATGAGCAGTTCTTC

V: TRBV3-1/TRBV3-2
D: NA
size: few
J: TRBJ2-5
CDR3: CASSQRSGVGETQYF
DNA: TGTGCCAGCAGCCAACGGTCGGGGGTAGGCGAGACCCAGTACTTC

V: TRBV11-3
D: TRBD2
size: NA
J: TRBJ2-5
CDR3: CASSLGPAGLETQYF
DNA: TGTGCCAGCAGCTTAGGGCCAGCGGGGCTCGAGACCCAGTACTTC

V: TRBV28
D: TRBD1
size: NA
J: TRBJ1-5
CDR3: CASSLAGTGGWGNQPQHF
DNA: TGTGCCAGCAGTTTAGCGGGGACAGGGGGTTGGGGCAATCAGCCCCAGCATTTT

V: TRBV2
D: TRBD1
size: few
J: TRBJ1-6
CDR3: CASSRRGYNSPLHF
DNA: TGTGCCAGCAGCCGCAGGGGGTATAATTCACCCCTCCACTTT

V: TRBV28
D: NA
size: NA
J: TRBJ1-1
CDR3: CASRAQDNTEAFF
DNA: TGTGCCAGCAGGGCACAGGATAACACTGAAGCTTTCTTT

V: TRBV28
D: TRBD1
size: NA
J: TRBJ1-2
CDR3: CASSLSILTGGDGYTF
DNA: TGTGCCAGCAGTTTATCCATATTGACAGGGGGGGATGGCTACACCTTC

V: TRBV28
D: NA
size: NA
J: TRBJ2-4
CDR3: CASSPLAEGVENIQYF
DNA: TGTGCCAGCAGTCCTCTAGCGGAGGGGGTGGAAAACATTCAGTACTTC

V: TRBV6-5
D: TRBD1
size: NA
J: TRBJ2-7
CDR3: CASRWDRGQEQYF
DNA: TGTGCCAGCAGATGGGACAGGGGACAGGAGCAGTACTTC

V: TRBV4-1
D: TRBD2
size: once
J: TRBJ2-7
CDR3: CASSQTPGLAGEGEQYF
DNA: TGCGCCAGCAGCCAAACCCCGGGACTAGCGGGAGAGGGGGAGCAGTACTTC

V: TRBV11-2
D: TRBD2
size: NA
J: TRBJ2-5
CDR3: CASSLVGLAGAHQETQYF
DNA: TGTGCCAGCAGCTTAGTGGGACTAGCGGGGGCGCACCAAGAGACCCAGTACTTC

V: TRBV9
D: NA
size: NA
J: TRBJ1-3
CDR3: CASSGTGGSGNTIYF
DNA: TGTGCCAGCAGCGGGACGGGGGGCTCTGGAAACACCATATATTTT

V: TRBV11-2
D: NA
size: NA
J: TRBJ2-7
CDR3: CASSLGLIADEQYF
DNA: TGTGCCAGCAGCTTAGGATTGATAGCCGACGAGCAGTACTTC

V: TRBV28
D: TRBD2
size: NA
J: TRBJ2-3
CDR3: CASSLQTGTSGPAYF
DNA: TGTGCCAGCAGTTTACAAACCGGGACTAGCGGGCCTGCGTATTTT

V: TRBV6-2/TRBV6-3
D: NA
size: NA
J: TRBJ2-7
CDR3: CASSPGGYSYEQYF
DNA: TGTGCCAGCAGTCCAGGGGGGTACTCCTACGAGCAGTACTTC

V: TRBV6-2/TRBV6-3
D: NA
size: few
J: TRBJ2-5
CDR3: CASSPRVGETQYF
DNA: TGTGCCAGCAGCCCCAGGGTTGGAGAGACCCAGTACTTC

V: TRBV7-2
D: TRBD1
size: NA
J: TRBJ1-6
CDR3: CASSRIRDRVYSPLHF
DNA: TGTGCCAGCAGTCGAATCCGGGACAGGGTTTATTCACCCCTCCACTTT

V: TRBV6-5
D: NA
size: few
J: TRBJ1-4
CDR3: CASSSSATNEKLFF
DNA: TGTGCCAGCAGTTCCTCCGCAACTAATGAAAAACTGTTTTTT

V: TRBV6-2/TRBV6-3
D: NA
size: NA
J: TRBJ2-2
CDR3: CASSYVFGGELFF
DNA: TGTGCCAGCAGTTACGTTTTCGGCGGGGAGCTGTTTTTT

V: TRBV27
D: NA
size: NA
J: TRBJ1-2
CDR3: CASSLGHGGPYGYTF
DNA: TGTGCCAGCAGTTTAGGTCACGGGGGACCCTATGGCTACACCTTC

V: TRBV19
D: TRBD1
size: NA
J: TRBJ1-2
CDR3: CASALRQGSGYTF
DNA: TGTGCCAGTGCCCTGAGACAGGGGTCAGGCTACACCTTC

V: TRBV18
D: NA
size: NA
J: TRBJ2-1
CDR3: CASSPPRIPYNEQFF
DNA: TGTGCCAGCTCACCACCGAGGATCCCCTACAATGAGCAGTTCTTC

V: TRBV28
D: TRBD1
size: NA
J: TRBJ1-2
CDR3: CAAKQGFANNYGYTF
DNA: TGTGCCGCGAAACAGGGGTTCGCCAATAACTATGGCTACACCTTC

V: TRBV6-5
D: NA
size: NA
J: TRBJ1-4
CDR3: CASMLGHNEKLFF
DNA: TGTGCCAGCATGTTGGGCCACAATGAAAAACTGTTTTTT

V: TRBV6-5
D: NA
size: NA
J: TRBJ1-5
CDR3: CASSYPGPNSNQPQHF
DNA: TGTGCCAGCAGTTACCCGGGTCCGAATAGCAATCAGCCCCAGCATTTT

V: TRBV6-6
D: TRBD2
size: NA
J: TRBJ2-7
CDR3: CASSYMGGSSYEQYF
DNA: TGTGCCAGCAGTTACATGGGGGGGAGCTCCTACGAGCAGTACTTC

V: TRBV11-2
D: TRBD2
size: NA
J: TRBJ2-3
CDR3: CASSRGLAGGKRGTDTQYF
DNA: TGTGCCAGCAGCCGGGGACTAGCGGGGGGGAAACGAGGCACAGATACGCAGTATTTT

V: TRBV12-3/TRBV12-4
D: NA
size: NA
J: TRBJ1-5
CDR3: CASSPTESQPQHF
DNA: TGTGCCAGCAGCCCGACAGAGAGTCAGCCCCAGCATTTT

V: TRBV11-2
D: TRBD1
size: NA
J: TRBJ2-3
CDR3: CASSFSGGRSTDTQYF
DNA: TGTGCCAGCAGCTTCTCAGGGGGTCGGAGCACAGATACGCAGTATTTT

V: TRBV18
D: TRBD1
size: NA
J: TRBJ1-1
CDR3: CASSPRQGANLVSEAFF
DNA: TGTGCCAGCTCACCAAGACAGGGGGCAAACCTCGTCTCTGAAGCTTTCTTT

V: TRBV4-3
D: NA
size: NA
J: TRBJ2-7
CDR3: CASSQTDSVDEQYF
DNA: TGCGCCAGCAGCCAAACTGACAGCGTCGACGAGCAGTACTTC

V: TRBV30
D: NA
size: NA
J: TRBJ1-2
CDR3: CAWSTGGVHPGYGYTF
DNA: TGTGCCTGGAGTACTGGGGGGGTACATCCCGGCTATGGCTACACCTTC

V: TRBV4-1
D: NA
size: NA
J: TRBJ2-1
CDR3: CASSQDGPRGRQFF
DNA: TGCGCCAGCAGCCAAGATGGGCCCCGGGGTCGGCAGTTCTTC

V: TRBV9
D: NA
size: NA
J: TRBJ1-2
CDR3: CASSLPNYGYTF
DNA: TGTGCCAGCAGCCTACCAAACTATGGCTACACCTTC

V: TRBV24-1
D: NA
size: NA
J: TRBJ2-3
CDR3: CATSDPGGAFRDTQYF
DNA: TGTGCCACCAGTGATCCAGGAGGGGCGTTTAGGGATACGCAGTATTTT

V: TRBV24-1
D: TRBD2
size: NA
J: TRBJ2-3
CDR3: CATSGGGDTQYF
DNA: TGTGCCACCAGTGGGGGAGGGGATACGCAGTATTTT

V: TRBV7-6
D: TRBD1
size: once
J: TRBJ1-6
CDR3: CASSFGTGKYSPLHF
DNA: TGTGCCAGCAGCTTCGGGACAGGCAAATATTCACCCCTCCACTTT

V: TRBV7-5
D: NA
size: few
J: TRBJ2-7
CDR3: CATPPQRAIEQYF
DNA: TGTGCCACCCCCCCTCAGCGGGCCATCGAGCAGTACTTC

V: TRBV6-5
D: TRBD1
size: NA
J: TRBJ1-2
CDR3: CASLSGTGDYRYTF
DNA: TGTGCCAGCCTATCCGGAACAGGGGATTACCGCTACACCTTC